One TCR beta chain is described in this entry. Trimming cost V 6 bases and J 8 bases, with 16 bases left between them. The CDR3 totals 13 residues. The data derive from a study of blood T cell repertoires in COVID-19. Sequencing used immunoSEQ multiplex PCR; TCRdb keeps in-frame clones, though not all of them. The sample holds fewer than 350,000 clones, approximately 88% seen once. The sequenced sample consisted of peripheral blood. V gene TRBV12-3 or TRBV12-4 combines with J gene TRBJ1-2, with D possibly TRBD1 on 6 matching bases. This receptor was obtained from a man aged 25-45 years with COVID-19, enrolled during active disease. The CDR3, as DNA: TGTGCCAGCAGCCCCCCGACAGGAAAAGGCTACACCTTC. This sequence encodes CASSPPTGKGYTF.